The next 30 T cell receptor beta chains were all read from a single sample in a study of T cell changes during pregnancy in multiple sclerosis. Libraries were prepared by immunoSEQ multiplex PCR; TCRdb keeps only in-frame clonotypes and omits some of them. The table records roughly 72,000 clones, 89% of them present only once. This material consisted of peripheral blood, taken in the first trimester of pregnancy. The receptors stem from a female donor in good health, enrolled as a control in a pregnancy study.

The rearrangement links TRBV7-9 to TRBJ2-3, with 10 bases identical to TRBD2. In germline, CDR1 is SEHNR, CDR2 FQNEAQ (reference sequence). Germline trimming cut 5 bases from V and 5 bases from J; bases unmatched to any gene: 13. The CDR3 sequence is 17 residues long. The CDR3 DNA follows: TGTGCCAGCAGCCCGGGGGCGAGCGGGGGGGCCATAGATACGCAGTATTTT. Translation: CASSPGASGGAIDTQYF.

The CDR3 is CASSVDSGLAYNEQFF. The CDR3, as DNA: TGTGCCAGCAGTGTGGATAGCGGACTAGCCTACAATGAGCAGTTCTTC. The rearrangement joins TRBV6-1 to TRBJ2-1, with 7 bases fitting TRBD2. The CDR3 spans 16 residues. CDR1 is MNHNS, CDR2 SASEGT, per germline. Losses at the gene ends were 4 bases for V and 2 bases for J; bases not matched to a gene: 8.

The chain recombines TRBV6-5 with TRBJ1-2, with a tentative D call TRBD1 (5 bases). V dropped 2 bases and J dropped 5 bases, with 12 bases sitting between them. The CDR3 consists of 14 residues. Germline V gene lookup returns CDR1 MNHEY and CDR2 SVGAGI. This CDR3 reads CASSYQGLGYGYTF. The DNA of the CDR3 is TGTGCCAGCAGTTACCAGGGTTTAGGGTATGGCTACACCTTC.

V is TRBV2 and J is TRBJ2-7; 12 bases fit TRBD1. This CDR3 contains 15 residues. The germline gives CDR1 SNHLY, CDR2 FYNNEI. V lost 3 bases and J lost 4; bases outside the gene matches: 4. CDR3 DNA sequence: TGTGCCAGCAGTGAGAGGGACAGGGGGCTGTACGAGCAGTACTTC. Translating gives CASSERDRGLYEQYF.

The rearrangement links TRBV28 to TRBJ2-1, with a possible D match to TRBD1 (5 bases). The germline CDR1 and CDR2 sequences are MDHEN and SYDVKM. V was clipped by 3 bases and J by 5 bases, with 14 bases between them. The length of the CDR3 is 15 residues. The CDR3 DNA reads TGTGCCAGCAGTTTGGGCGCCTTAGGGGACAATGAGCAGTTCTTC. It yields the protein CASSLGALGDNEQFF.

This clone showed up just a few times. V and J are TRBV19 and TRBJ1-5; perhaps TRBD1 as D (6 bases). Looked up from germline, CDR1 is LNHDA and CDR2 is SQIVND (reference sequence). V was pared by 10 bases and J by 0 bases, with 19 bases between. The CDR3 totals 16 residues. DNA of the CDR3: TGTGCCACAGGGGCAGCTCCATTGCCTAGCAATCAGCCCCAGCATTTT. Translating gives CATGAAPLPSNQPQHF. Full variable domain (rest looked up from reference TRBV19 and TRBJ1-5): DGGITQSPKYLFRKEGQNVTLSCEQNLNHDAMYWYRQDPGQGLRLIYYSQIVNDFQKGDIAEGYSVSREKKESFPLTVTSAQKNPTAFYLCATGAAPLPSNQPQHFGDGTRLSIL.

This chain connects TRBV5-4 to TRBJ2-7, with D tentatively TRBD1 (6 bases). V gave up 4 bases and J gave up 4 bases, with 18 bases separating them. CDR3 length: 15 residues. Per the germline V gene, CDR1 is SGHNT and CDR2 is YYREEE (reference sequence). The CDR3 DNA sequence: TGTGCCAGCAGCACAAAACAGGGCCGAGGGTACGAGCAGTACTTC. It codes for CASSTKQGRGYEQYF. The entire variable domain, with the rest obtained from reference TRBV5-4 and TRBJ2-7, is as follows: ETGVTQSPTHLIKTRGQQVTLRCSSQSGHNTVSWYQQALGQGPQFIFQYYREEENGRGNFPPRFSGLQFPNYSSELNVNALELDDSALYLCASSTKQGRGYEQYFGPGTRLTVT.

The chain uses TRBV7-9 and TRBJ2-2; D might be TRBD2 (6 bases). CDR1 SEHNR and CDR2 FQNEAQ come from the germline V gene (reference sequence). V gave up 2 bases and J gave up 5 bases, with 15 bases separating them. The CDR3 length is 16 residues. CDR3 amino acids: CASSLSEGAGTGELFF. The CDR3, as DNA: TGTGCCAGCAGCTTAAGTGAGGGCGCGGGGACCGGGGAGCTGTTTTTT.

The genes are TRBV7-9 and TRBJ1-2, with a possible D match to TRBD1 (6 bases). The CDR3 length is 12 residues. Germline CDR1 and CDR2: SEHNR and FQNEAQ (reference sequence). V dropped 6 bases and J dropped 8 bases, with 13 bases sitting between them. The CDR3 DNA is TGTGCCAGCAGACCAACAGGGACGGGCTACACCTTC. Protein: CASRPTGTGYTF.

The chain uses TRBV5-1 and TRBJ2-7; 10 bases match TRBD1. The CDR3 is made up of 14 amino acids. Germline loops: CDR1 SGHRS, CDR2 YFSETQ. The V segment lost 4 bases and the J segment 3 bases; nucleotides outside the gene matches: 4. The CDR3: CASSPGQGNYEQYF. Here the CDR3 DNA reads TGCGCCAGCAGCCCGGGACAGGGGAACTACGAGCAGTACTTC.

The V gene is TRBV9, the J gene TRBJ1-4; TRBD1 aligns across 7 bases. The CDR3 spans 15 residues. V lost 1 base and J lost 5; bases outside the gene matches: 5. CDR1 SGDLS and CDR2 YYNGEE come from the germline V gene. The DNA for the CDR3 is TGTGCCAGCAGCGTAAGAGGGGGCGAAAATGAAAAACTGTTTTTT. Its protein product is CASSVRGGENEKLFF.

The chain employs TRBV6-4 and TRBJ2-5; 7 nucleotides line up with TRBD2. The CDR3 extends over 13 amino acids. V shed 6 bases and J 9 bases; nucleotides not matched to a gene: 10. Germline V gene sequence: CDR1 MRHNA, CDR2 SNTAGT. CDR3 nucleotides: TGTGCCAGCAGCGGGGAGGCGGGAGCGGCCCAGTACTTC. Amino acid sequence: CASSGEAGAAQYF.

The chain is built from TRBV2 and TRBJ2-7, with D possibly matching TRBD2 (5 bases). The CDR3 has 12 residues. V was pared by 4 bases and J by 4 bases, with 8 bases between. The germline V gene has CDR1 SNHLY and CDR2 FYNNEI. CDR3 protein: CASSATTYEQYF. The CDR3 nucleotides are TGTGCCAGCAGTGCGACTACTTACGAGCAGTACTTC.

The chain combines TRBV5-1 with TRBJ1-1, with D unclear. Trimming removed 1 base from V and 4 bases from J, with 14 bases in between. The CDR3 totals 15 residues. CDR1 is SGHRS, CDR2 YFSETQ, per germline. This CDR3 is CASSLTPLASTEAFF. CDR3 sequence (DNA): TGCGCCAGCAGCTTGACCCCCCTCGCGAGCACTGAAGCTTTCTTT.

The V gene is TRBV10-3, the J gene TRBJ1-1, with TRBD1 as a possible D gene (6 bases). The germline V gene encodes CDR1 ENHRY and CDR2 SYGVKD. Trimming took off 4 bases at V and 1 base at J, with 13 bases between the two ends. The CDR3 has 15 residues. CDR3 in DNA: TGTGCCATCAGTGCTATGGACAGACAGAACACTGAAGCTTTCTTT. Protein product: CAISAMDRQNTEAFF.

The rearrangement joins TRBV6-5 to TRBJ2-5; maybe TRBD1 (5 bases). The CDR3 is 14 residues long. Trimming took 0 bases from V and 1 from J, leaving 6 bases between them. Germline V gene data show CDR1 as MNHEY and CDR2 as SVGAGI. The CDR3 coding sequence is TGTGCCAGCAGTTACTCGGGGCCCCAAGAGACCCAGTACTTC. Its translation: CASSYSGPQETQYF.

The rearrangement joins TRBV30 to TRBJ1-2; maybe TRBD1 (6 bases). The V gene's germline CDR1 is GTSNPN and CDR2 SVGIG (reference sequence). V was trimmed by 0 bases and J by 5 bases, leaving 13 bases between them. This CDR3 has 14 residues. The CDR3, as DNA: TGTGCCTGGAGTGTATCGGGGGGGGCGTATGGCTACACCTTC. It codes for CAWSVSGGAYGYTF.

V is TRBV6-5 and J is TRBJ2-1, with 9 nucleotides matching TRBD2. CDR3 length equals 16 residues. Germline V gene sequence: CDR1 MNHEY, CDR2 SVGAGI. After removal of 2 bases from V and 6 bases from J, the junction contained 8 bases not matched to a gene. The CDR3 region is CASSYGLAGPPNEQFF. DNA of the CDR3: TGTGCCAGCAGTTACGGGCTAGCGGGGCCCCCCAATGAGCAGTTCTTC.

The chain employs TRBV12-5 and TRBJ2-7, with a weak D call TRBD1 (5 bases). Germline assignment: CDR1 LGHNT and CDR2 FRNRAP. Deletions cut 3 bases from V and 0 bases from J, with 24 bases between. The CDR3 spans 19 residues. The CDR3 is CASGFYLLDRGFSSYEQYF. CDR3 coding DNA: TGTGCTAGTGGTTTTTATCTTTTAGATAGGGGCTTCAGCTCCTACGAGCAGTACTTC. Filled out from reference TRBV12-5 and TRBJ2-7, the complete variable domain reads DARVTQTPRHKVTEMGQEVTMRCQPILGHNTVFWYRQTMMQGLELLAYFRNRAPLDDSGMPKDRFSAEMPDATLATLKIQPSEPRDSAVYFCASGFYLLDRGFSSYEQYFGPGTRLTVT.

This chain uses TRBV7-9 with TRBJ1-2, with unresolved D. The CDR3 consists of 13 residues. Trimming removed 0 bases from V and 4 bases from J, with 6 bases in between. Germline V gene data show CDR1 as SEHNR and CDR2 as FQNEAQ (reference sequence). This CDR3 reads CASSLARLYGYTF. The CDR3 DNA reads as TGTGCCAGCAGCTTAGCCCGTCTCTATGGCTACACCTTC.

The CDR3 DNA reads as TGCAGCACCACGAGGGCCACTGAAGCTTTCTTT. Residues: CSTTRATEAFF. V is TRBV29-1 and J is TRBJ1-1; D call uncertain. Trimming shortened V by 8 bases and J by 4 bases, and 11 bases separated the two germline ends. Germline V gene sequence: CDR1 SQVTM, CDR2 ANQGSEA. The CDR3 runs 11 residues.

In nucleotides, the CDR3 is TGTGCCAGTAGTATAGTGTCTAGCGGGAGCGAGCAGTACTTC. It is translated as CASSIVSSGSEQYF. J is TRBJ2-7 and V is TRBV19, with TRBD2 matching over 10 bases. This CDR3 is built from 14 residues. Germline lookup yields CDR1 LNHDA and CDR2 SQIVND (reference sequence). V dropped 1 base and J dropped 6; count of bases not matched to a gene: 3. Full variable domain (outside the CDR3, taken from reference TRBV19 and TRBJ2-7): DGGITQSPKYLFRKEGQNVTLSCEQNLNHDAMYWYRQDPGQGLRLIYYSQIVNDFQKGDIAEGYSVSREKKESFPLTVTSAQKNPTAFYLCASSIVSSGSEQYFGPGTRLTVT.

In DNA form, the CDR3 reads TGCGCCAGCAGCCAAGACGCTAGCGGGAGCCGTAATGAGCAGTTCTTC. Protein sequence: CASSQDASGSRNEQFF. This chain connects TRBV4-1 to TRBJ2-1; 10 bases are shared with TRBD2. The CDR3 runs to 16 residues. In germline, CDR1 is MGHRA, CDR2 YSYEKL. The V segment lost 0 bases and the J segment 7 bases; nucleotides outside the gene matches: 6.

CDR3 sequence reads: CASSLAGIGETQYF. CDR3 coding DNA: TGCGCCAGCAGCTTGGCAGGGATCGGGGAGACCCAGTACTTC. This chain joins TRBV5-1 and TRBJ2-5; maybe TRBD1 (5 bases). This CDR3 comprises 14 residues. The V and J ends lost 0 bases and 5 bases respectively, with 11 bases between them. The germline V gene encodes CDR1 SGHRS and CDR2 YFSETQ.

The V gene is TRBV7-9, the J gene TRBJ2-6, with a tentative D call TRBD1 (6 bases). Per the germline V gene, CDR1 is SEHNR and CDR2 is FQNEAQ (reference sequence). This CDR3 is 14 amino acids long. V lost 1 base and J 7 bases, leaving 8 bases between the germline ends. The CDR3 sequence is CASSLVGTANVLTF. The CDR3 DNA sequence: TGTGCCAGCAGCTTAGTCGGGACAGCCAACGTCCTGACTTTC.

This chain joins TRBV12-5 and TRBJ1-1, with D perhaps TRBD1 (5 bases). Trimming took 6 bases from V and 1 from J, leaving 9 bases between them. Germline lookup yields CDR1 LGHNT and CDR2 FRNRAP. The CDR3 has 13 amino acids. The CDR3 loop is CASGRGGNTEAFF. The CDR3 DNA reads as TGTGCTAGTGGCCGGGGGGGGAACACTGAAGCTTTCTTT.

This chain links TRBV6-5 with TRBJ2-7; possibly TRBD2 for D (5 bases). The germline V gene encodes CDR1 MNHEY and CDR2 SVGAGI. This CDR3 is 14 amino acids long. The V end lost 6 bases, the J end lost 0 bases, and 12 bases lay between the germline ends. The CDR3 reads CASSPDRGSYEQYF. CDR3 sequence (DNA): TGTGCCAGCAGCCCGGATCGGGGCTCCTACGAGCAGTACTTC.

The J gene is TRBJ2-5, the V gene TRBV5-1; 12 bases fit TRBD2. CDR3 length equals 15 residues. The trim removed 3 bases at V and 5 bases at J, leaving 5 bases unmatched. Germline V gene sequence: CDR1 SGHRS, CDR2 YFSETQ. The CDR3 spells CASSWTSGTRETQYF. CDR3 nucleotides: TGCGCCAGCAGCTGGACTAGCGGGACCCGGGAGACCCAGTACTTC.

The rearrangement joins TRBV7-6 to TRBJ2-5; weak D call: TRBD1 (6 bases). Looked up from germline, CDR1 is SGHVS and CDR2 is FNYEAQ. The CDR3 is 13 amino acids. Trimming left V 5 bases short and J 5 bases short, with 12 bases between. CDR3 residues: CASSLFGQETQYF. In nucleotides, the CDR3 is TGTGCCAGCAGCCTCTTTGGACAGGAGACCCAGTACTTC.

The chain is built from TRBV6-1 and TRBJ1-3; 7 bases align to TRBD1. The CDR3 totals 14 residues. The junction had 7 bases not matched to a gene; V was cut back by 11 bases and J by 0 bases. Germline V gene sequence: CDR1 MNHNS, CDR2 SASEGT. CDR3 sequence reads: CAVSRGNSGNTIYF. The DNA for the CDR3 is TGTGCCGTCTCCAGGGGGAACTCTGGAAACACCATATATTTT.